A selection of T cell receptor beta chains follows, all from one sample in a study of cytomegalovirus exposure and HLA in healthy donors. Libraries were prepared by immunoSEQ multiplex PCR; TCRdb keeps only in-frame clonotypes and omits some of them. This sample's table reports more than 110,000 clones. The sequenced material came from PBMCs. Receptor source: a man aged 40-55 years in good health and CMV-seronegative. Each CDR3 is given with its conserved first and last residue. Each record gives: D gene, V gene, J gene, CDR3 DNA, CDR3 protein. A D gene is named only where the DNA matches it firmly.

>NA|TRBV21-1|TRBJ2-6
TGTGCCAGCAGCAAAGGGATGTACAGGGCTCACTCTGGGGCCAACGTCCTGACTTTC
CASSKGMYRAHSGANVLTF
>NA|TRBV12-5|TRBJ1-5
TGTGCTAGTGGTTTGGTACTTGGGGACTGGAATAGCAATCAGCCCCAGCATTTT
CASGLVLGDWNSNQPQHF
>TRBD1|TRBV28|TRBJ1-4
TGTGCCAGCAGCCTACAGGGGGCTAAGTCTAATGAAAAACTGTTTTTT
CASSLQGAKSNEKLFF
>TRBD2|TRBV18|TRBJ2-7
TGTGCCAGCTCACCTTCAAGCGGGGGGGACTACGAGCAGTACTTC
CASSPSSGGDYEQYF
>TRBD2|TRBV9|TRBJ2-2
TGTGCCAGCAGCGTGCCCGGGACTAGCAACACCGGGGAGCTGTTTTTT
CASSVPGTSNTGELFF
>TRBD1|TRBV4-3|TRBJ2-2
TGCGCCAGCAGCCAAGAGACAGGGCAGAGCACCGGGGAGCTGTTTTTT
CASSQETGQSTGELFF
>NA|TRBV5-4|TRBJ1-3
TGTGCCAGCAGCGGTGGCGCCAGGGCCGGGCGGAACACCATATATTTT
CASSGGARAGRNTIYF
>NA|TRBV21-1|TRBJ2-7
TGTGCCAGCAGCAAAGCTAAAGACAGGGGGTGCGAGCAGTACTTC
CASSKAKDRGCEQYF
>NA|TRBV18|TRBJ1-5
TGTGCCAGCTCAGCCCACACCGATCAGCCCCAGCATTTT
CASSAHTDQPQHF
>NA|TRBV27|TRBJ2-1
TGTGCCAGCAGCATCCCAGGGTACAATGAGCAGTTCTTC
CASSIPGYNEQFF
>TRBD2|TRBV11-3|TRBJ2-5
TGTGCCAGCAGCTCTGGACTAGCGGGGGGCCTGGAGACCCAGTACTTC
CASSSGLAGGLETQYF
>TRBD1|TRBV27|TRBJ1-1
TGTGCCAGCAGTTTAAATGGACAGGGCGCAGAAGCTTTCTTT
CASSLNGQGAEAFF
>NA|TRBV6-5|TRBJ1-2
TGTGCCAGCAGAACCCAGACAGTGGGCTATGGCTACACCTTC
CASRTQTVGYGYTF
>TRBD1|TRBV9|TRBJ1-1
TGTGCCAGCAGCGTAGTAACAGGGGTATTAGGCACTGAAGCTTTCTTT
CASSVVTGVLGTEAFF
>NA|TRBV4-2|TRBJ2-7
TGTGCCAGCAGCCGCTCGACAGGTACGGTCGACGAGCAGTACTTC
CASSRSTGTVDEQYF
>NA|TRBV5-8|TRBJ2-1
TGTGCCAGCAGCTTATTTACAGGGCGGGGGAATGAGCAGTTCTTC
CASSLFTGRGNEQFF
>TRBD2|TRBV4-3|TRBJ2-1
TGCGCCAGCAGCCTGGTAGCGGGGGGGTACAATGAGCAGTTCTTC
CASSLVAGGYNEQFF
>NA|TRBV5-1|TRBJ1-3
TGCGCCAGCAGCTTGAATGGGGGCAAAGGAAACACCATATATTTT
CASSLNGGKGNTIYF
>NA|TRBV4-2|TRBJ1-5
TGTGCCAGCAGCCAAGACGGCAGCGAGGGTCAGCCCCAGCATTTT
CASSQDGSEGQPQHF
>NA|TRBV7-9|TRBJ2-2
TGTGCCAGCAGCTTAAAAAATTCGTTCAGTACCGTTCCCGGGGAGCTGTTTTTT
CASSLKNSFSTVPGELFF
>NA|TRBV6-6|TRBJ2-2
TGTGCCAGCAGCCGGACAGCCCCTAACACCGGGGAGCTGTTTTTT
CASSRTAPNTGELFF
>NA|TRBV18|TRBJ2-7
TGTGCCAGCTCACCACCGAATAGCGGCTACGAGCAGTACTTC
CASSPPNSGYEQYF
>TRBD1|TRBV2|TRBJ1-6
TGTGCCAGCAGTGAAGAGGGACAGGGTTATTCACCCCTCCACTTT
CASSEEGQGYSPLHF
>TRBD1|TRBV9|TRBJ2-7
TGTGCCAGCAGCGAGGGGAGGACAGGGGCCTACGAGCAGTACTTC
CASSEGRTGAYEQYF
>TRBD1|TRBV6-5|TRBJ2-5
TGTGCCAGCAGTTACGGGACAGGGTTCCAAGAGACCCAGTACTTC
CASSYGTGFQETQYF
>NA|TRBV18|TRBJ1-2
TGTGCCAGCTCACCTTCAACTCCGACGGGTGGCTACACCTTC
CASSPSTPTGGYTF
>NA|TRBV5-6|TRBJ1-5
TGTGCCAGCAGCTTGGGGAGGTTAGGTCAGCCCCAGCATTTT
CASSLGRLGQPQHF
>NA|TRBV15|TRBJ1-5
TGTGCCACCAGCAGAGGACAGGGCAATCAGCCCCAGCATTTT
CATSRGQGNQPQHF
>NA|TRBV7-3|TRBJ1-1
TGTGCCAGCAGCCGGCGAGGGATGAACACTGAAGCTTTCTTT
CASSRRGMNTEAFF
>TRBD2|TRBV7-2|TRBJ2-3
TGTGCCAGCAGCTTAGCGCAGGGACTAGCGGGGGAGCGCACAGATACGCAGTATTTT
CASSLAQGLAGERTDTQYF
>TRBD1|TRBV10-3|TRBJ1-1
TGTGCCATCAAAGGACAGGGAGGGACTGAAGCTTTCTTT
CAIKGQGGTEAFF
>NA|TRBV2|TRBJ2-7
TGTGCCAGCAGTGAAGCTGAGGGTTCCTACGAGCAGTACTTC
CASSEAEGSYEQYF
>NA|TRBV4-1|TRBJ2-7
TGCGCCAGCAGCTCGCAAGACAGGCCCGACTACGAGCAGTACTTC
CASSSQDRPDYEQYF
>NA|TRBV5-6|TRBJ1-2
TGTGCCAGCAGCCGGGACACTAACTATGGCTACACCTTC
CASSRDTNYGYTF
>TRBD1|TRBV6-1|TRBJ2-1
TGTGCCAGCTTCGACAGGGGGCTGGGGAATGAGCAGTTCTTC
CASFDRGLGNEQFF
>NA|TRBV7-6|TRBJ2-5
TGTGCCAGCAGCCCCGGGGATGGGCTAGAGACCCAGTACTTC
CASSPGDGLETQYF
>NA|TRBV15|TRBJ1-1
TGTGCCACCAGCAGAGTAGTCGGTCAAAAAGCTTTCTTT
CATSRVVGQKAFF